This paragraph reports one TCR beta chain. Its target is unknown. Looked up from germline, CDR1 is MNHNS and CDR2 is SASEGT. This CDR3 region has 13 residues. Trimming cost V 4 bases and J 5 bases; bases outside gene matches: 3. The PCR used 60 Vbeta and 13 Jbeta primers. Assay used: immunoSEQ multiplex PCR; TCRdb lists only in-frame clones, some missing. The sample lists about 170,000 clones, approximately 76% occurring once. The sample originates from a study of cytomegalovirus exposure and HLA in healthy donors. General study results and limits: Earlier analysis yielded a pattern in which most TCR beta V segments were productive about 90% or about 30% of the time. Per a later analysis, HLA-associated TCR beta chains showed more clonal expansion than other, equally common TCR beta chains.

This TCR derives from a woman younger than 30 in good health and CMV-seropositive. Sequencing was carried out using PBMCs. The gene calls are TRBV6-1 and TRBJ1-2, with 8 bases lining up with TRBD1. The CDR3 sequence is CASSGTGGYGYTF. DNA for the CDR3: TGTGCCAGCAGTGGAACAGGGGGTTATGGCTACACCTTC.